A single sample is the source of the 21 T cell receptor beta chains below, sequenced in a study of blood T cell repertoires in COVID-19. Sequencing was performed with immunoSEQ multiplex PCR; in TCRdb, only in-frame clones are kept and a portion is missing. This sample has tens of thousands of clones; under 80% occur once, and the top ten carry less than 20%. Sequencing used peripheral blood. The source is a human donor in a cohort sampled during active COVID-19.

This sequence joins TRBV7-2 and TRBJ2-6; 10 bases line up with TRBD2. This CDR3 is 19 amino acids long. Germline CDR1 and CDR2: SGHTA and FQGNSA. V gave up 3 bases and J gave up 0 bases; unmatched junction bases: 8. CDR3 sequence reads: CASSLPGLAVSSGANVLTF. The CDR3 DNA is TGTGCCAGCAGCTTGCCTGGACTAGCGGTGAGCTCTGGGGCCAACGTCCTGACTTTC.

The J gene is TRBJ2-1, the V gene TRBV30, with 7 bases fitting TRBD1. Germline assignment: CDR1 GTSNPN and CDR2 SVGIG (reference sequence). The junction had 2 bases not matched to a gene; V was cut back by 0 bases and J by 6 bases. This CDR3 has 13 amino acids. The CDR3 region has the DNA TGTGCCTGGAGTGTAGGGACAGCCAATGAGCAGTTCTTC. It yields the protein CAWSVGTANEQFF. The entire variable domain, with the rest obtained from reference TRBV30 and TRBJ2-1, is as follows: SQTIHQWPATLVQPVGSPLSLECTVEGTSNPNLYWYRQAAGRGLQLLFYSVGIGQISSEVPQNLSASRPQDRQFILSSKKLLLSDSGFYLCAWSVGTANEQFFGPGTRLTVL.

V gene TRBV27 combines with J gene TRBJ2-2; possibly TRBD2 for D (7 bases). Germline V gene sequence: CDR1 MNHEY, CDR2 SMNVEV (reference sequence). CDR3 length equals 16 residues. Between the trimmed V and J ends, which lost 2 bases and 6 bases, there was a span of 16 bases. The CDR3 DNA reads TGTGCCAGCAGTTTAACGGGGGGCGGGCGATCCGGGGAGCTGTTTTTT. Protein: CASSLTGGGRSGELFF.

CDR3 nucleotides: TGTGCCAGCGGGAGGGGGAATGAAAAACTGTTTTTT. Translating gives CASGRGNEKLFF. The rearrangement uses TRBV6-5 and TRBJ1-4, with D perhaps matching TRBD1 (6 bases). The CDR3 spans 12 residues. Germline CDR1 is MNHEY and CDR2 is SVGAGI. Trimming removed 8 bases from V and 5 bases from J, with 9 bases in between.

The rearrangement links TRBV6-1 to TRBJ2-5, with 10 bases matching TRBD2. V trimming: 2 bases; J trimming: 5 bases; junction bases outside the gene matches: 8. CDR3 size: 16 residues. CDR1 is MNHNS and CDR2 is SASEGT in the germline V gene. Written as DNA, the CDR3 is TGTGCCAGCAGTGAATTGGCTAGCGGGGGAGTTGAGACCCAGTACTTC. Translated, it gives CASSELASGGVETQYF.

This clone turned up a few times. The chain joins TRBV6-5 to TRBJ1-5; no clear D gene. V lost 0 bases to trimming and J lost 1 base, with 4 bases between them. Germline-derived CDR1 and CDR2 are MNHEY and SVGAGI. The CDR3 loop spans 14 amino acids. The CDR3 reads CASSYSTSNQPQHF. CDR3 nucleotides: TGTGCCAGCAGTTACTCGACAAGCAATCAGCCCCAGCATTTT.

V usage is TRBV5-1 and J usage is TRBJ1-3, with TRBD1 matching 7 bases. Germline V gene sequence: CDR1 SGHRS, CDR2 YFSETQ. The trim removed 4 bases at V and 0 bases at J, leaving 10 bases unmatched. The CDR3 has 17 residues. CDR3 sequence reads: CASSPFMTGTSGNTIYF. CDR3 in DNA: TGCGCCAGCAGCCCCTTCATGACAGGGACCTCTGGAAACACCATATATTTT. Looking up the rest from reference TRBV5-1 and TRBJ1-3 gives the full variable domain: KAGVTQTPRYLIKTRGQQVTLSCSPISGHRSVSWYQQTPGQGLQFLFEYFSETQRNKGNFPGRFSGRQFSNSRSEMNVSTLELGDSALYLCASSPFMTGTSGNTIYFGEGSWLTVV.

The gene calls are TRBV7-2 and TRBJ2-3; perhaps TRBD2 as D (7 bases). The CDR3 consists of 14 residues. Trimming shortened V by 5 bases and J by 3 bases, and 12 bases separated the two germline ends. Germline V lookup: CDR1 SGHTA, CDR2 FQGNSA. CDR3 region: CASSGGAVTDTQYF. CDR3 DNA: TGTGCCAGCAGCGGGGGGGCTGTTACAGATACGCAGTATTTT.

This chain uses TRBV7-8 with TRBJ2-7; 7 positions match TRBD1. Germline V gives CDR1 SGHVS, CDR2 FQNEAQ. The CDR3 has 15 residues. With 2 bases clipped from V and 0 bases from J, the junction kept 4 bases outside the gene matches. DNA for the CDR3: TGTGCCAGCAGCTTAAGGGGACAGAGCTCCTACGAGCAGTACGTC. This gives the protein CASSLRGQSSYEQYV.

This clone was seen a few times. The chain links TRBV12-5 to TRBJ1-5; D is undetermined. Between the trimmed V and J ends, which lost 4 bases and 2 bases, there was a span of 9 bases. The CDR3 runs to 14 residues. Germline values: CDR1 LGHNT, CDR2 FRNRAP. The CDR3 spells CASGWIEGNQPQHF. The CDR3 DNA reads TGTGCTAGTGGTTGGATTGAGGGCAATCAGCCCCAGCATTTT.

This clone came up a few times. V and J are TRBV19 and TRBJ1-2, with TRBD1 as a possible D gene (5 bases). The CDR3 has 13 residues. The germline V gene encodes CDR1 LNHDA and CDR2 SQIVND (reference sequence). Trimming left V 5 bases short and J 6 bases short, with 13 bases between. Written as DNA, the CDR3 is TGTGCCAGTAGTGGAGACAGTCCCGATGGCTACACCTTC. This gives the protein CASSGDSPDGYTF.

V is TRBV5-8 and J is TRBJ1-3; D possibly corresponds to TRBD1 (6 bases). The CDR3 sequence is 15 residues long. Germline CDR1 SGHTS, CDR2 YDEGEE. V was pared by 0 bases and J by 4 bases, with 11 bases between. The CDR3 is CASSLEQGRGNTIYF. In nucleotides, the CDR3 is TGTGCCAGCAGCTTGGAACAGGGAAGAGGAAACACCATATATTTT.

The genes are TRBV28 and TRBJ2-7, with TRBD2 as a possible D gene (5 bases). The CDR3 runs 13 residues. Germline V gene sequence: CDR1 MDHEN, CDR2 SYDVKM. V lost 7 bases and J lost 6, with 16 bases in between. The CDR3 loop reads CASTPGSGIEQYF. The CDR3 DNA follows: TGTGCCAGCACACCGGGGAGTGGAATCGAGCAGTACTTC.

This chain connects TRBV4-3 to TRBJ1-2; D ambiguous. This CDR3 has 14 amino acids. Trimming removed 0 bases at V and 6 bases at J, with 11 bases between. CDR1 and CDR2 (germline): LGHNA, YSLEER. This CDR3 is CASSQEQGVHGYTF. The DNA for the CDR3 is TGCGCCAGCAGCCAAGAACAAGGAGTCCATGGCTACACCTTC.

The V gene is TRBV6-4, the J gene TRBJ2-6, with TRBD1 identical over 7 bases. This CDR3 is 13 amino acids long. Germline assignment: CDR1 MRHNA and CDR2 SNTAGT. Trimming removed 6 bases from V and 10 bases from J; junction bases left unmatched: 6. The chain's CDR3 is CASSPGQLNVLTF. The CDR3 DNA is TGTGCCAGCAGCCCGGGACAGTTAAACGTCCTGACTTTC.

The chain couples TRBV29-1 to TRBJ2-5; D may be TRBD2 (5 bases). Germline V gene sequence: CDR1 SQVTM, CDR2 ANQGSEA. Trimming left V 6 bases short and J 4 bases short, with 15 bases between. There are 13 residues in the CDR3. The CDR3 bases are TGCAGCGTGGAACGGGGAATGGGAGAGACCCAGTACTTC. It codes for CSVERGMGETQYF.

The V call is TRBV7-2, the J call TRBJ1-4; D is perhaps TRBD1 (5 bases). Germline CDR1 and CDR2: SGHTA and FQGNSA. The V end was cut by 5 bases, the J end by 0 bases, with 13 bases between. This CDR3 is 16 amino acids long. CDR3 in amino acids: CASSRGGSSTNEKLFF. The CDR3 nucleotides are TGTGCCAGCAGCCGTGGGGGGTCCTCAACTAATGAAAAACTGTTTTTT.

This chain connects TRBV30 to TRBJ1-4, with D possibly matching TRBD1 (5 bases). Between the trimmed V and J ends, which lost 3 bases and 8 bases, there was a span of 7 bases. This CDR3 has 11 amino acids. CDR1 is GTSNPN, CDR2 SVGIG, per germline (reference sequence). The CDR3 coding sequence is TGTGCCTGGAGCGGGGGGGAAAAACTGTTTTTT. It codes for CAWSGGEKLFF. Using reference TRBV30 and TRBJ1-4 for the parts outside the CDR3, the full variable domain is SQTIHQWPATLVQPVGSPLSLECTVEGTSNPNLYWYRQAAGRGLQLLFYSVGIGQISSEVPQNLSASRPQDRQFILSSKKLLLSDSGFYLCAWSGGEKLFFGSGTQLSVL.

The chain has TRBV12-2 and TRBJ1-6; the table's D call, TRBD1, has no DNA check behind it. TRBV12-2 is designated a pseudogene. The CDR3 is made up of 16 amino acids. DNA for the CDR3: TGTGCAAGTCGTCGGGGGTCAGGGGGTCATAATTCACCCCTCCACTTT. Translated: CASRRGSGGHNSPLHF.

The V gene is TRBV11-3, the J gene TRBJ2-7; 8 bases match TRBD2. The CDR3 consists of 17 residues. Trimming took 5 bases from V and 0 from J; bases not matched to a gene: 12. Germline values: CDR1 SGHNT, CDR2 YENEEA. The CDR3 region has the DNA TGTGCCAGCAGCCACCGGGGGGGGGCTGGGAACTCCTACGAGCAGTACGTC. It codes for CASSHRGGAGNSYEQYV.

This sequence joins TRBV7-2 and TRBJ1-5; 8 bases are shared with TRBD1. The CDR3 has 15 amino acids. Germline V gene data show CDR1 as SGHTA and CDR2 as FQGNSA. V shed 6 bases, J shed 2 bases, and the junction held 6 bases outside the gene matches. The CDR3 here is CASSSGTGGNQPQHF. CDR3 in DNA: TGTGCCAGCAGTTCCGGGACAGGAGGCAATCAGCCCCAGCATTTT.